Each of the 27 T cell receptor beta chains below was sequenced from the same sample in a study of T cell responses to AZD1222 COVID-19 vaccine. The assay was immunoSEQ multiplex PCR, and TCRdb's table has in-frame clones only and misses some. The sample includes about 150,000 clones, roughly nine tenths of them seen just once. The specimen was peripheral blood, collected on day 0 of AZD1222 vaccination. These receptor sequences come from an adult in good health.

On this clone: Other DNA variants within this sample encode the same CDR3. V and J are TRBV7-9 and TRBJ1-3; D uncertain. The CDR3 is made up of 13 amino acids. CDR1 is SEHNR and CDR2 is FQNEAQ in the germline V gene (reference sequence). V dropped 5 bases and J dropped 0 bases, with 5 bases sitting between them. The CDR3 loop reads CASSLFSGNTIYF. CDR3 in DNA: TGTGCCAGCAGCCTATTCTCTGGAAACACCATATATTTT.

The chain carries TRBV7-2 and TRBJ1-5; no definite D call. The V gene lost 4 bases and the J gene lost 6 bases, with 7 bases spanning the gap. CDR1 and CDR2 (germline): SGHTA, FQGNSA. This CDR3 spans 12 amino acids. The CDR3 region is CASSSLGQPQHF. Here the CDR3 DNA reads TGTGCCAGCAGCTCCCTGGGTCAGCCCCAGCATTTT.

The chain joins TRBV5-4 to TRBJ2-3, with a weak D call TRBD2 (5 bases). This CDR3 is built from 13 residues. V was clipped by 4 bases and J by 7 bases, with 13 bases between them. The V gene's germline CDR1 is SGHNT and CDR2 YYREEE (reference sequence). CDR3 in DNA: TGTGCCAGCAGCCCAGGACTCTCAAATACGCAGTATTTT. Amino acid sequence: CASSPGLSNTQYF.

The genes are TRBV15 and TRBJ2-1, with 13 bases that match TRBD2. This CDR3 is built from 16 residues. Germline-derived CDR1 and CDR2 are LNHNV and YYDKDF (reference sequence). J was trimmed by 9 bases and V by 1 base; bases with no gene match: 6. This CDR3 reads CATSRAGTSGTLEQFF. CDR3 bases: TGTGCCACCAGCAGAGCCGGGACTAGCGGGACTCTTGAGCAGTTCTTC.

J is TRBJ1-2 and V is TRBV2, with a tentative D call TRBD1 (5 bases). The CDR3 runs to 11 residues. Germline-derived CDR1 and CDR2 are SNHLY and FYNNEI. Trimming shortened V by 6 bases and J by 6 bases, and 8 bases separated the two germline ends. CDR3 sequence reads: CASRLGDGYTF. CDR3 DNA: TGTGCCAGCAGGTTGGGGGATGGCTACACCTTC. The full variable domain, with the rest looked up from reference TRBV2 and TRBJ1-2, is EPEVTQTPSHQVTQMGQEVILRCVPISNHLYFYWYRQILGQKVEFLVSFYNNEISEKSEIFDDQFSVERPDGSNFTLKIRSTKLEDSAMYFCASRLGDGYTFGSGTRLTVV.

On this clone itself: At the DNA level, this CDR3 is encoded by other sequences in the same sample as well. The rearrangement uses TRBV28 and TRBJ2-3, with D unresolved. The CDR3 covers 12 residues. The germline gives CDR1 MDHEN, CDR2 SYDVKM. Trimming removed 2 bases at V and 0 bases at J, with 0 bases between. The CDR3 DNA reads TGTGCCAGCAGTTTAAGCACAGATACGCAGTATTTT. It is translated as CASSLSTDTQYF. Filled out from reference TRBV28 and TRBJ2-3, the complete variable domain reads DVKVTQSSRYLVKRTGEKVFLECVQDMDHENMFWYRQDPGLGLRLIYFSYDVKMKEKGDIPEGYSVSREKKERFSLILESASTNQTSMYLCASSLSTDTQYFGPGTRLTVL.

This clone has just one count. This chain links TRBV27 with TRBJ2-2; D gene ambiguous. The CDR3 is made up of 15 amino acids. Trimming removed 6 bases from V and 0 bases from J, with 11 bases in between. Germline V lookup: CDR1 MNHEY, CDR2 SMNVEV (reference sequence). DNA for the CDR3: TGTGCCAGCAGCCCTGGACCCGCGAACACCGGGGAGCTGTTTTTT. Translation: CASSPGPANTGELFF.

This chain uses TRBV9 with TRBJ2-5; tentatively, D is TRBD1 (5 bases). The CDR3 consists of 14 residues. The germline V gene has CDR1 SGDLS and CDR2 YYNGEE. The V end lost 4 bases, the J end lost 2 bases, and 12 bases lay between the germline ends. The CDR3 region is CASSRDRQQETQYF. CDR3 in DNA: TGTGCCAGCAGCCGAGACAGACAGCAAGAGACCCAGTACTTC.

The chain is built from TRBV30 and TRBJ1-3; tentatively, D is TRBD1 (6 bases). The CDR3 length is 14 residues. The germline V gene encodes CDR1 GTSNPN and CDR2 SVGIG (reference sequence). Trimming removed 2 bases from V and 2 bases from J, with 10 bases in between. The CDR3 bases are TGTGCCTGGAGTCCGAGGGGGGCTGGAAACACCATATATTTT. As protein: CAWSPRGAGNTIYF.

The genes are TRBV4-1 and TRBJ2-1; TRBD2 might be the D (6 bases). The CDR3 runs to 17 residues. V lost 1 base and J lost 6, with 19 bases in between. Germline V gene lookup returns CDR1 MGHRA and CDR2 YSYEKL. The CDR3 sequence: CASSQGRASARGNEQFF. The DNA of the CDR3 is TGCGCCAGCAGCCAAGGACGAGCTAGCGCTCGGGGCAATGAGCAGTTCTTC.

J is TRBJ1-2 and V is TRBV30, with 9 positions matching TRBD1. This CDR3 comprises 16 residues. CDR1 and CDR2 from the germline V gene are GTSNPN and SVGIG (reference sequence). Unmatched junction bases numbered 15, after V lost 3 bases and J lost 7 bases. The CDR3 nucleotides are TGTGCCTGGAGGCCGGGACAGGGAGGAGGGATTGCTGGCTACACCTTC. Residues: CAWRPGQGGGIAGYTF.

This chain uses TRBV19 with TRBJ2-3, with D unresolved. The CDR3 totals 19 residues. Between the trimmed V and J ends, which lost 5 bases and 0 bases, there was a span of 24 bases. Germline loops: CDR1 LNHDA, CDR2 SQIVND (reference sequence). CDR3 protein: CASSFADLSGGTSTDTQYF. The CDR3 nucleotides read TGTGCCAGTAGTTTTGCAGACCTTTCGGGTGGAACTAGCACAGATACGCAGTATTTT.

This clone was seen a single time. The chain combines TRBV6-6 with TRBJ1-2; D is ambiguous. The CDR3 runs to 11 residues. Trimming shortened V by 2 bases and J by 11 bases, and 9 bases separated the two germline ends. CDR1 is MNHNY and CDR2 is SVGAGI in the germline V gene (reference sequence). CDR3 region: CASSYDTRYTF. The CDR3 bases are TGTGCCAGCAGTTACGACACCCGTTACACCTTC.

The J gene is TRBJ2-3, the V gene TRBV7-9; D unclear. V lost 2 bases to trimming and J lost 6 bases, with 18 bases between them. Per the germline V gene, CDR1 is SEHNR and CDR2 is FQNEAQ (reference sequence). This CDR3 is 16 amino acids long. The CDR3 sequence is CASSLPRGRLGDTQYF. CDR3 coding DNA: TGTGCCAGCAGCTTACCCCGTGGGCGGTTGGGGGATACGCAGTATTTT. The variable domain in full, completed from reference TRBV7-9 and TRBJ2-3, reads DTGVSQNPRHKITKRGQNVTFRCDPISEHNRLYWYRQTLGQGPEFLTYFQNEAQLEKSRLLSDRFSAERPKGSFSTLEIQRTEQGDSAMYLCASSLPRGRLGDTQYFGPGTRLTVL.

The V call is TRBV28, the J call TRBJ2-7; 13 bases map to TRBD2. This CDR3 has 14 amino acids. With V trimmed by 6 bases and J by 4 bases, 3 bases remained unmatched. CDR1 and CDR2 (germline): MDHEN, SYDVKM. The CDR3, as DNA: TGTGCCAGCAGAGGACTAGCGGGAGCGTACGAGCAGTACTTC. Protein sequence: CASRGLAGAYEQYF.

V gene TRBV6-5 combines with J gene TRBJ1-1; possible D gene TRBD1, 5 bases. The CDR3 length is 13 residues. Germline loops: CDR1 MNHEY, CDR2 SVGAGI. V lost 7 bases, J lost 4 bases, and 13 bases lay in between. CDR3 sequence (DNA): TGTGCCAGCACCCCCGGCAGGGCCACTGAAGCTTTCTTT. Protein: CASTPGRATEAFF.

The chain carries TRBV16 and TRBJ2-1; D ambiguous. This CDR3 has 13 residues. Germline loops: CDR1 KGHSY, CDR2 FQNENV. The germline V and J ends were trimmed by 7 bases and 4 bases, with 11 bases remaining between them. Here the CDR3 DNA reads TGTGCCAGCAATCGACAATTTTACAATGAGCAGTTCTTC. Translating it yields CASNRQFYNEQFF.

The CDR3: CASREYGTEAFF. The CDR3 nucleotides read TGTGCCAGCAGGGAGTACGGCACTGAAGCTTTCTTT. The V call is TRBV11-1, the J call TRBJ1-1; no firm D call. V was clipped by 6 bases and J by 4 bases, with 9 bases between them. The V gene's germline CDR1 is SGHAT and CDR2 FQDESV (reference sequence). The CDR3 spans 12 residues.

CDR3 in DNA: TGTGCCAGCAGCTTGTATGGCGAAAATAGCAATCAGCCCCAGCATTTT. Translating gives CASSLYGENSNQPQHF. The chain combines TRBV7-6 with TRBJ1-5; D is ambiguous. The germline V gene has CDR1 SGHVS and CDR2 FNYEAQ. The V and J ends lost 3 bases and 0 bases respectively, with 12 bases between them. The CDR3 is 16 amino acids.

The chain recombines TRBV10-3 with TRBJ1-1; 10 bases are shared with TRBD1. CDR1 and CDR2 from the germline V gene are ENHRY and SYGVKD. This CDR3 has 15 amino acids. Trimming removed 4 bases from V and 7 bases from J; junction bases left unmatched: 9. The CDR3 here is CAISGPGQGSNEAFF. The DNA for the CDR3 is TGTGCCATCAGTGGACCGGGACAGGGGTCAAATGAAGCTTTCTTT.

This rearrangement joins TRBV7-2 to TRBJ1-5; 8 bases fit TRBD1. The junction had 13 bases not matched to a gene; V was cut back by 5 bases and J by 4 bases. CDR1 is SGHTA and CDR2 is FQGNSA in the germline V gene. This CDR3 is 17 amino acids long. CDR3: CASSPSPYRGRNQPQHF. The CDR3 coding sequence is TGTGCCAGCAGCCCATCGCCCTACAGGGGGAGAAATCAGCCCCAGCATTTT.

The rearrangement uses TRBV27 and TRBJ2-3, with a tentative D call TRBD2 (6 bases). Per the germline V gene, CDR1 is MNHEY and CDR2 is SMNVEV (reference sequence). V lost 2 bases and J lost 7, with 13 bases in between. The CDR3 contains 14 residues. DNA for the CDR3: TGTGCCAGCAGTTTAATGGGGGGTGGGAATACGCAGTATTTT. Residues: CASSLMGGGNTQYF.

The rearrangement uses TRBV6-2 or TRBV6-3 and TRBJ2-3; D uncertain. V lost 4 bases, J lost 0 bases, and 2 bases lay in between. The CDR3 is 12 amino acids. Germline V gene sequence: CDR1 MNHEY, CDR2 SVGEGT. CDR3 nucleotides: TGTGCCAGCAGTTCAAGCACAGATACGCAGTATTTT. It translates to CASSSSTDTQYF.

The chain carries TRBV24-1 and TRBJ1-5; TRBD1 matches 8 bases. V shed 9 bases, J shed 11 bases, and the junction held 5 bases outside the gene matches. The germline gives CDR1 KGHDR, CDR2 SFDVKD. The CDR3 loop spans 11 amino acids. The CDR3 DNA is TGTGCCACCGGAACACAGGGGGCCCAGCATTTT. This gives the protein CATGTQGAQHF.

The chain carries TRBV19 and TRBJ1-2; D is possibly TRBD1 (6 bases). The CDR3 covers 14 residues. The V and J ends lost 7 bases and 4 bases respectively, with 16 bases between them. Germline CDR1 and CDR2: LNHDA and SQIVND (reference sequence). The chain's CDR3 is CASNPGTSGYGYTF. The CDR3 DNA reads as TGTGCCAGTAACCCTGGGACATCGGGCTATGGCTACACCTTC.

The V and J genes are TRBV11-3 and TRBJ2-1, with TRBD2 matching over 8 bases. Trimming cost V 2 bases and J 8 bases; bases outside gene matches: 5. Per germline, CDR1 SGHNT and CDR2 YENEEA. The CDR3 runs to 14 residues. CDR3 amino acids: CASSLSGSGDEQFF. CDR3 bases: TGTGCCAGCAGCTTAAGCGGGAGTGGGGATGAGCAGTTCTTC.

Comments on this clone: This CDR3 is also generated by other DNA sequences in the sample. This chain connects TRBV5-1 to TRBJ1-1; the D is unclear. V dropped 0 bases and J dropped 4 bases, with 4 bases sitting between them. This CDR3 has 12 amino acids. Germline values: CDR1 SGHRS, CDR2 YFSETQ. Here the CDR3 reads CASSLDGTEAFF. CDR3 in DNA: TGCGCCAGCAGCTTGGACGGCACTGAAGCTTTCTTT.